Sequencing of this TCR beta chain was carried out in a study of cytomegalovirus exposure and HLA in healthy donors. General observations from the study: Associated with cytomegalovirus, according to the listing, were about 160 TCR beta chains.

Produced via immunoSEQ multiplex PCR; TCRdb's table is partial and in-frame only. Of 110,000 to 150,000 clones listed, 90% to 95% are singletons. With respect to this clone: Its antigen is currently unknown.

CDR1 is MNHEY, CDR2 SMNVEV, per germline (reference sequence). V was pared by 6 bases and J by 0 bases, with 14 bases between. This CDR3 comprises 16 residues. Sequencing used PBMCs. This receptor was obtained from a man aged 18 to 29 in good health and CMV-seronegative. This sequence joins TRBV27 and TRBJ2-2; D may be TRBD1 (6 bases). For the CDR3, the DNA is TGTGCCAGCAGCCCGCAGGGGACCCCGAACACCGGGGAGCTGTTTTTT. It codes for CASSPQGTPNTGELFF.